This note documents a single T cell receptor (beta chain) sequence. Its target antigen remains unknown. At one boundary the junction diverges from the germline segment, which might be a read error. The record originates from a study of post-analysis software for immune sequencing data (dated by TCRdb to the mid-2010s). With regard to the full study: Disease courses on record covered relapsing-remitting, secondary progressive and progressive-relapsing multiple sclerosis, though some patients had no subtype annotation. The patient repertoires were compared against roughly 12 previously published healthy control repertoires obtained from donors aged about 6 to 25 years. A subset of samples was prepared in parallel using single-end sample barcoding, then pooled and co-amplified after Illumina adapter ligation. Results the study describes overall, beyond this receptor: Significantly lower normalized Chao1 diversity was found in multiple sclerosis patients than in controls, suggesting substantial peripheral T-cell clonal expansion. The multiple sclerosis patient group was slightly younger than the control group. Four to six TRBV segments, including TRBV5-6, TRBV5-1 and TRBV20-1, were significantly more frequent in patients than controls. Strong co-clustering of samples prepared in the same batch was shown by direct clustering with F measure, prompting a batch-effect correction.

The method was PCR. The sequencer was an Illumina HiSeq 2500. To reduce PCR and sequencing biases, unique molecular identifiers were built into the TCR beta cDNA libraries. Every 1 to 10 million input T cells yielded roughly 500,000 cDNA molecules, meaning each molecule approximated one T cell. The same protocol used for the earlier healthy control dataset was applied to prepare and sequence the patient libraries. Within a given batch, samples were prepared together, multiplexed and sequenced on the same HiSeq lane. Regarding the original processing steps: Raw barcoded reads were processed with MIGEC, discarding single-read molecular identifier groups before consensus assembly and CDR3 extraction. Clonotype tables were post-analysed with VDJtools, and diversity was normalized by down-sampling all datasets to the smallest sample size. Repertoire overlap clustering matched CDR3 amino acid but not nucleotide sequences to correct batch-related cross-sample contamination. TCRdb redid the processing of the public reads, applying fastp at Q25 and MiXCR, and retained in-frame beta chains. Entries that share a CDR3 protein sequence are merged under the most common genes and DNA. TCRdb, not the original authors, processed these V and J calls. The sample table contains about 460,000 distinct CDR3 sequences; only one count was recorded for approximately 46% of them. The biggest ten clones account for over 10% of the sample.

To demonstrate the VDJtools post-analysis software, the study profiled TCR beta repertoires from the peripheral blood of 10 to 15 young patients with multiple sclerosis. The multiple sclerosis patients were children and adolescents ranging in age from about 6 to 17 years. The CDR3 sequence holds 11 residues, the cysteine and phenylalanine included. The CDR3 DNA has 33 bases and is translated from base 1. Via the germline V gene, CDR1 is SQVTM and CDR2 ANQGSEA. The sequencing sample was made of blood. The sequence joins TRBV29-1 to TRBJ1-1; the D gene identity is not certain. This TCR was sampled from a girl aged 5-17 years with multiple sclerosis. The CDR3 has the sequence CNVPMNTEAFF. The DNA is as follows: TGCAACGTTCCTATGAACACTGAAGCTTTCTTT.